This T cell receptor beta chain derives from a study of STAT5B mutations in CD4+ large granular lymphocyte leukemia. CDR3 size: 16 residues. CDR1 MDHEN and CDR2 SYDVKM come from the germline V gene. J was trimmed by 0 bases and V by 5 bases; bases with no gene match: 10. Measured with immunoSEQ multiplex PCR; TCRdb has only the in-frame clones, and not every one. The repertoire has around 23,000 clones, over 80% of them found once; the top ten carry around 8.6%. Study findings and constraints: Compared with healthy controls (2/35), patient top clones favored TRBV06 (8/27). The CD4+ versus CD8+ T-LGLL clonality difference may reflect limited sample size.

About this clone itself: Its antigen is currently unknown.

The sequencing input was CD4+ T cells from blood buffy coats. The rearrangement links TRBV28 to TRBJ2-7, with 7 nucleotides matching TRBD2. This clonotype originated in a human donor in good health. CDR3 coding DNA: TGTGCCAGCAGTCCTCACGGGACTACGAGCTCCTACGAGCAGTACTTC. Protein: CASSPHGTTSSYEQYF.